This T cell receptor (beta chain) was sequenced during a study of radiation and T cells in renal cell carcinoma. Trimming removed 6 bases from V and 6 bases from J, with 14 bases in between. CDR1 MNHNS and CDR2 SASEGT come from the germline V gene. This CDR3 has 13 amino acids. Only in-frame clones appear in the TCRdb table, and some are missing; sequencing was by immunoSEQ multiplex PCR. Altogether 70,000 to 90,000 clones are present, around 86% being singletons, with the ten largest covering about 23%. As for time point: blood 2 weeks post-SBRT. This sample's treatment: 15 Gy SBRT to primary tumor, nephrectomy 4 weeks later.

The rearrangement uses TRBV6-1 and TRBJ1-1; D may be TRBD1 (5 bases). This TCR came from a woman in her 50s with renal cell carcinoma. The starting material was blood, obtained from a patient whose treatment included radiotherapy and nephrectomy. The CDR3 DNA reads TGTGCCAGCAGGGGGGGGTGGGTCGCTGAAGCTTTCTTT. Translated: CASRGGWVAEAFF.